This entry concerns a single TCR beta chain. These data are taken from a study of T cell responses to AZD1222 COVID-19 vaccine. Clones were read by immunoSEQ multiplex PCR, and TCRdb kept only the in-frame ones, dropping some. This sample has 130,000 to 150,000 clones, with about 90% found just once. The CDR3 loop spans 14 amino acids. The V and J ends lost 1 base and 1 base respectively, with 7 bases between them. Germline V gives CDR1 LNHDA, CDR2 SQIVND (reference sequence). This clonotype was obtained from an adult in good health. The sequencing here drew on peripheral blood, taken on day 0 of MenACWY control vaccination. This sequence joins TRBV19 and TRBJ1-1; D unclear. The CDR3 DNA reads TGTGCCAGTAGTATAGTGGCAACGAACACTGAAGCTTTCTTT. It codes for CASSIVATNTEAFF.